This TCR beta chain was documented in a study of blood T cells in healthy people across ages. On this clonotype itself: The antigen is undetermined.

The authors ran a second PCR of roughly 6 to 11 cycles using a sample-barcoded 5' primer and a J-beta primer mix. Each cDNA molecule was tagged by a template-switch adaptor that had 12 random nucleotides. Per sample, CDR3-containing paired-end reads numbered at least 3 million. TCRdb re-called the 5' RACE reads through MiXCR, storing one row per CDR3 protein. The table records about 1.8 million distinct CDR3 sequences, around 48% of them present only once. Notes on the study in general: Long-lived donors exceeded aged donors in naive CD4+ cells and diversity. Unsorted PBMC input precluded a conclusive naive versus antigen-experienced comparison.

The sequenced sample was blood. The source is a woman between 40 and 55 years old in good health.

The CDR3 DNA sequence: TGTGCCAGCAGCTCCCGACGGGGGAGCTCCTACAATGAGCAGTTCTTC. This sequence encodes CASSSRRGSSYNEQFF. The chain carries TRBV7-2 and TRBJ2-1; a possible D gene is TRBD2 (6 bases). The CDR3 spans 16 residues. Germline assignment: CDR1 SGHTA and CDR2 FQGNSA. V lost 4 bases and J 0 bases, leaving 13 bases between the germline ends.